This TCR beta chain was sequenced for a study of post-analysis software for immune sequencing data (dated by TCRdb to the mid-2010s). Describing the broader study: Recorded disease courses included relapsing-remitting, secondary progressive and progressive-relapsing multiple sclerosis, with some patients lacking subtype annotation. The patient repertoires were compared against 10 to 12 previously published healthy control repertoires obtained from donors aged about 6 to 26 years. A subset of samples was prepared in parallel using single-end sample barcoding, then pooled and co-amplified after Illumina adapter ligation.

According to the germline V gene, CDR1 reads SGHRS and CDR2 reads YFSETQ. V is cut by 3 bases and J by 9 bases, and the space between the germline ends is 11 bases. There are 12 amino acids in the CDR3, from cysteine to phenylalanine inclusive. The sequence is cut down to CDR3 DNA, 36 bases in frame from base 1. On this clonotype: This clone's antigen is unknown. Base qualities are not provided; no much larger clone lies one nucleotide away.

What the authors observed across the whole study: The control group was slightly older than the multiple sclerosis patient group. When samples were clustered directly using the F measure, samples prepared in the same batch co-clustered strongly, which prompted a batch-effect correction. Significantly lower normalized Chao1 diversity was found in multiple sclerosis patients than in controls, suggesting substantial peripheral T-cell clonal expansion. Patients showed significantly higher frequencies than controls for roughly five TRBV segments, among them TRBV5-6, TRBV5-1 and TRBV20-1.

The method behind the library was PCR. Instrument on record: Illumina HiSeq 2500. Unique molecular identifiers were incorporated into TCR beta cDNA libraries to reduce PCR and sequencing biases. Every 1 to 10 million input T cells yielded roughly 0.5 million cDNA molecules, meaning each molecule approximated one T cell. The same protocol used for the earlier healthy control dataset was applied to prepare and sequence the patient libraries. Within a given batch, samples were prepared together, multiplexed and sequenced on the same HiSeq lane. The paper's data handling went like this. MIGEC handled the raw barcoded reads, throwing out single-read molecular identifier groups before consensus assembly and CDR3 extraction. VDJtools was used for post-analysis of the clonotype tables, with diversity normalized by down-sampling every dataset to the smallest sample size. To correct batch-related cross-sample contamination, repertoire overlap clustering matched CDR3 amino acid sequences but not nucleotide sequences. TCRdb passed the public sequencing reads through fastp at Q25 and MiXCR, retaining productive beta sequences. Identical CDR3 protein sequences are pooled into one entry, listed with their most common genes and DNA. For this entry, the V and J calls and clone size follow TCRdb and not the study's own pipeline. A total of hundreds of thousands of distinct CDR3 sequences appear in this sample, about 53% of them only once. The ten largest clones add up to approximately 4.5% of the sample.

To demonstrate the VDJtools post-analysis software, TCR beta repertoires were profiled from the peripheral blood of over ten young patients with multiple sclerosis. The multiple sclerosis patients were children and adolescents ranging in age from 6 to 15 years. The sequence is built from TRBV5-1 and TRBJ2-3; the D element could tentatively be TRBD1 or TRBD2, as 5 bases agree for each. The sequenced material came from blood. This TCR was recovered from a girl between 10 and 17 years old with multiple sclerosis. The DNA is as follows: TGCGCCAGCAGCTCGGGGCACGACACGCAGTATTTT. Translated, this is CASSSGHDTQYF.